This entry describes one T cell receptor beta chain. The sample holds a few counts of this clone. What this receptor recognizes is not known. No qualities accompany the bases; no much larger clone lies one base away. TCRbeta CDR3 regions were amplified from genomic DNA by means of the immunoSEQ Assay, a bias-controlled multiplex PCR. In the authors' own workflow: Within the assay, amplification of reference gene primers was used to estimate how many nucleated cells each sample contained. Sequence reads were collapsed and filtered to measure the absolute abundance of every unique TCRbeta CDR3 rearrangement. For each sample, productive Simpson clonality was calculated as the square root of Simpson's diversity index across productive rearrangements. Held by TCRdb, this immuneACCESS table contains in-frame sequences only and omits some clones. Under half of the omission traces to an unresolved V gene where checked; the cause of the rest is unknown. V and J calls and clone size are as listed in that table; D and trimming were resolved from the DNA. In this sample the table shows 300,000 to 400,000 clones, 70% to 90% of which occur a single time. The ten largest make up approximately 7.9% of the sample.

This sample stems from a study of blood T cell repertoires in COVID-19 (dated by TCRdb to the early 2020s). For the wider study: The collaborator samples originated in the United States, Italy and Spain and spanned the acute and convalescent phases of COVID-19. A de-identified subject ID, COVID-19 status, age in years and sex were almost always included in the sample metadata. Where HLA class I and class II types were available, the types were taken from metadata supplied by the sample provider, not from assay-based typing. The repertoires were released in a freely available public database meant as a resource for research on the immune response to SARS-CoV-2. The material from the prospective study consisted of cDNA or gDNA derived from T cells, B-cell-depleted T cells, or PBMCs. Subjects who had been exposed to COVID-19, were actively infected with it, or had recovered from it provided the deeply sampled blood TCRbeta repertoires that made up the dataset. Samples came from the ongoing ImmuneRACE study (first 160 participants) plus 1,254 subjects from 6 global collaborators.

The CDR3 covers 13 residues, taking in both the cysteine and the phenylalanine. Just CDR3 DNA is preserved here, 39 bases in frame from base 1. CDR1 and CDR2 are read off the germline V gene as SNHLY and FYNNEI. V and J lose 6 bases and 2 bases, and a span of 10 bases separates them. Paper-wide results and their limitations: How much clinical and demographic metadata was included differed by source and by participant, and the metadata was provided uncurated.

Each collaborating institution followed its own protocols to collect whole blood in K2EDTA tubes. For TCRbeta analysis, collaborators shipped samples as frozen whole blood, isolated PBMCs, or DNA extracted from either of those sample types. The specimen was peripheral blood. Rearrangement joined TRBV2 to TRBJ1-1, with the D gene call left open. The TCR comes from a human donor in a cohort sampled during active COVID-19. The CDR3 loop reads CASSLQPNTEAFF. In nucleotides, the sequence is TGTGCCAGCAGCCTACAGCCAAACACTGAAGCTTTCTTT.